The clone carrying this T cell receptor (beta chain) has just a few counts. An end of the junction does not agree with germline; a read error may underlie this. These data belong to a study of blood T cells in healthy people across ages. Using a J-beta primer mix together with a sample-barcoded 5' primer, a second PCR was run for about 7 to 12 cycles. In TCRdb, the 5' RACE reads were re-called with MiXCR into one record per CDR3 protein. The repertoire consists of approximately 800,000 distinct CDR3 sequences, with about 37% occurring once and the leading ten covering around 13%. This receptor was identified in a man aged 18 to 30 in good health. The sample taken for sequencing was blood.

The DNA for the CDR3 is TGTGCCAGCAGTTATAAATCAACTCCCGGGACAGAACTCATCGATAACTATGCCTACACCTTC. As protein: CASSYKSTPGTELIDNYAYTF. This chain connects TRBV6-2 or TRBV6-3 to TRBJ1-2; 7 positions agree with TRBD1. Germline V lookup: CDR1 MNHEY, CDR2 SVGEGT. The CDR3 totals 21 residues.